One and the same sample provided the 12 T cell receptor beta chains below, sequenced in a study of Ad26.COV2.S vaccination and SARS-CoV-2 variants. Described treatment: over 15 received Ad26.COV2.S at low or high dose, single or two shots; five or six received placebo; per-sample allocation not given. Samples were taken on day 63 after the first vaccine or placebo injection. Assay used: immunoSEQ multiplex PCR; TCRdb lists only in-frame clones, some missing. Of some 350,000 clones listed, around 83% are singletons. Source: peripheral blood, taken in a trial of Ad26.COV2.S vaccine versus placebo. These receptors all come from a person between 18 and 65 years old who received the Ad26.COV2.S COVID-19 vaccine or a placebo.

This chain links TRBV19 with TRBJ2-7; 14 bases map to TRBD2. CDR1 and CDR2 (germline): LNHDA, SQIVND (reference sequence). V was pared by 4 bases and J by 3 bases, with 2 bases of the junction left unmatched. This CDR3 spans 15 amino acids. CDR3 coding DNA: TGTGCCAGTAGTACGGGACTAGCGGGAGTCTACGAGCAGTACTTC. Its translation is CASSTGLAGVYEQYF.

The rearrangement links TRBV18 to TRBJ1-5, with 9 bases aligning to TRBD1. The germline gives CDR1 KGHSH, CDR2 LQKENI. After removal of 2 bases from V and 4 bases from J, the junction contained 9 bases not matched to a gene. The CDR3 has 17 residues. CDR3 amino acids: CASSPYVGQGRNQPQHF. The CDR3 DNA is TGTGCCAGCTCACCATATGTGGGACAGGGACGTAATCAGCCCCAGCATTTT.

The genes are TRBV27 and TRBJ2-1; 7 nucleotides line up with TRBD2. After removal of 5 bases from V and 7 bases from J, the junction contained 11 bases not matched to a gene. The CDR3 has 15 amino acids. CDR1 MNHEY and CDR2 SMNVEV come from the germline V gene (reference sequence). As DNA, the CDR3 is TGTGCCAGCAGTCGGGCGGGGGTCTTTGTTAATGAGCAGTTCTTC. It specifies CASSRAGVFVNEQFF.

A single count supports this clone. The chain links TRBV11-3 to TRBJ2-7; D unclear. V gave up 3 bases and J gave up 0 bases, with 6 bases separating them. Germline V gene data show CDR1 as SGHNT and CDR2 as YENEEA. The CDR3 totals 13 residues. The CDR3 DNA reads as TGTGCCAGCAGCTTGGCCCACTCCTACGAGCAGTACTTC. Protein sequence: CASSLAHSYEQYF.

The chain links TRBV9 to TRBJ1-2, with TRBD1 as a possible D gene (6 bases). Germline V gene sequence: CDR1 SGDLS, CDR2 YYNGEE. Between the trimmed V and J ends, which lost 4 bases and 8 bases, there was a span of 18 bases. The CDR3 totals 14 residues. Here the CDR3 reads CASSTGGKVDGYTF. CDR3 coding DNA: TGTGCCAGCAGCACGGGGGGCAAGGTAGACGGCTACACCTTC.

This clone was detected once. This rearrangement joins TRBV7-9 to TRBJ1-3, with a tentative D call TRBD1 (5 bases). Per the germline V gene, CDR1 is SEHNR and CDR2 is FQNEAQ (reference sequence). CDR3 length: 14 amino acids. Deletions cut 8 bases from V and 0 bases from J, with 11 bases between. DNA for the CDR3: TGTGCCAGCCAAATCGGGGGCTCTGGAAACACCATATATTTT. This translates into CASQIGGSGNTIYF.

The chain combines TRBV5-1 with TRBJ2-7; 7 positions match TRBD1. Trimming took 3 bases from V and 3 from J; bases not matched to a gene: 9. Germline assignment: CDR1 SGHRS and CDR2 YFSETQ. This CDR3 comprises 15 residues. This CDR3 is CASSYLDRSRYEQYF. In DNA, the CDR3 is TGCGCCAGCAGCTACTTGGACAGGAGTCGCTACGAGCAGTACTTC. Looking up the rest from reference TRBV5-1 and TRBJ2-7 gives the full variable domain: KAGVTQTPRYLIKTRGQQVTLSCSPISGHRSVSWYQQTPGQGLQFLFEYFSETQRNKGNFPGRFSGRQFSNSRSEMNVSTLELGDSALYLCASSYLDRSRYEQYFGPGTRLTVT.

This clone was seen only once. The V call is TRBV27, the J call TRBJ1-3, with 7 positions matching TRBD1. Germline V CDR1 and CDR2: MNHEY, SMNVEV (reference sequence). The CDR3 loop spans 15 amino acids. Germline trimming cut 1 base from V and 2 bases from J; bases unmatched to any gene: 2. The CDR3 DNA is TGTGCCAGCAGTTTATTAGGGGGCACTGGAAACACCATATATTTT. It is translated as CASSLLGGTGNTIYF.

This clone has only a few counts. The chain couples TRBV7-8 to TRBJ2-1, with 9 bases aligning to TRBD2. J lost 9 bases, V lost 3 bases, and 6 bases had no gene match. CDR3 length: 14 amino acids. CDR1 is SGHVS and CDR2 is FQNEAQ in the germline V gene. This chain's CDR3 is CASSLGTSRGEQFF. The CDR3 region has the DNA TGTGCCAGCAGCTTGGGGACTAGCAGGGGTGAGCAGTTCTTC.

The chain joins TRBV5-1 to TRBJ1-5; D possibly corresponds to TRBD1 (6 bases). CDR3 length: 15 residues. Deletions cut 4 bases from V and 4 bases from J, with 15 bases between. Germline CDR1 and CDR2: SGHRS and YFSETQ. This chain's CDR3 is CASSPSGTTNQPQHF. The CDR3 DNA reads as TGCGCCAGCAGCCCGAGCGGGACAACTAATCAGCCCCAGCATTTT.

This chain joins TRBV7-2 and TRBJ2-3, with unresolved D. From germline, CDR1 is SGHTA and CDR2 FQGNSA. The germline V and J ends were trimmed by 1 base and 15 bases, with 17 bases remaining between them. The CDR3 runs to 13 residues. CDR3 coding DNA: TGTGCCAGCAGCTTAGGCCCCGAGCGACTGCGTTATTTT. It is translated as CASSLGPERLRYF.

This clone occurred many times. The rearrangement uses TRBV15 and TRBJ2-7, with 8 positions matching TRBD2. There are 16 residues in the CDR3. V lost 0 bases, J lost 12 bases, and 16 bases stayed unmatched. CDR1 is LNHNV and CDR2 is YYDKDF in the germline V gene (reference sequence). This CDR3 reads CATSRDRGGTGQWRYF. CDR3 bases: TGTGCCACCAGCAGAGATCGGGGGGGCACGGGCCAATGGCGGTACTTC.